Below are 2 T cell receptor beta chains sequenced from a single sample in a study of post-analysis software for immune sequencing data. Whole-study results and caveats: When patients were compared with controls, 4 or 5 TRBV segments were more frequent, TRBV5-6, TRBV5-1 and TRBV20-1 among them.

No antigen is known for these receptors. The authors incorporated unique molecular identifiers into the TCR beta cDNA libraries. TCRdb fed the PCR reads into MiXCR, producing one record per CDR3 protein. The sample carries roughly 400,000 distinct CDR3 sequences, 35% to 45% recorded once. The sequenced material came from blood. These receptors came from a girl aged 2 to 10 with multiple sclerosis.

This clonotype occurred a few times. The rearrangement joins TRBV5-8 to TRBJ2-5; no clear D. Germline CDR1 SGHTS, CDR2 YDEGEE. The CDR3 spans 14 residues. V lost 0 bases and J 3 bases, leaving 9 bases between the germline ends. The CDR3 DNA is TGTGCCAGCAGCTTGGACACGAGTAAAGAGACCCAGTACTTC. Its protein is CASSLDTSKETQYF.

This clonotype was found once. No conserved phenylalanine or tryptophan is present at the end of the CDR3, so a read error is the likely explanation. The chain uses TRBV3-1 and TRBJ1-5; tentatively, D is TRBD1 (6 bases). The V end was cut by 1 base, the J end by 2 bases, with 9 bases between. In germline, CDR1 is LGHDT, CDR2 YNNKEL (reference sequence). This CDR3 has 15 residues. CDR3 DNA: TGTGCCAGCAGCCAAGTTGCAGGGGGCAATCAGCCCCAGCATCTT. It yields the protein CASSQVAGGNQPQHL.